Below are 9 T cell receptor beta chains sequenced from a single sample in a study of blood T cell repertoires in COVID-19. TCRdb keeps only in-frame clones here, not all; method: immunoSEQ multiplex PCR. The sample shows about 70,000 clones, 88% of them seen only once. What was sequenced was peripheral blood. The receptors stem from a human donor in a cohort sampled during active COVID-19.

This rearrangement joins TRBV28 to TRBJ1-2, with a weak D call TRBD1 (5 bases). The CDR3 consists of 15 residues. The germline V and J ends were trimmed by 7 bases and 8 bases, with 23 bases remaining between them. CDR1 MDHEN and CDR2 SYDVKM come from the germline V gene. The CDR3 spells CASTRVSGISGGYTF. The CDR3 region has the DNA TGTGCCAGCACCCGAGTCTCAGGGATAAGTGGCGGCTACACCTTC.

J is TRBJ1-2 and V is TRBV27, with TRBD1 identical over 8 bases. The CDR3 sequence is 14 residues long. Germline trimming cut 3 bases from V and 7 bases from J; bases unmatched to any gene: 7. From germline, CDR1 is MNHEY and CDR2 SMNVEV (reference sequence). CDR3 sequence reads: CASSFQGAWTGYTF. CDR3 in DNA: TGTGCCAGCAGTTTTCAGGGGGCCTGGACTGGCTACACCTTC.

This chain links TRBV15 with TRBJ2-2, with 15 bases lining up with TRBD2. CDR1 and CDR2 from the germline V gene are LNHNV and YYDKDF (reference sequence). The CDR3 is made up of 16 amino acids. After removal of 8 bases from V and 5 bases from J, the junction contained 6 bases not matched to a gene. Written as DNA, the CDR3 is TGTGCCACCTCCGGGACTAGCGGGAGGCCGACCGGGGAGCTGTTTTTT. Protein sequence: CATSGTSGRPTGELFF.

CDR3: CASSLTTRYNRGYTF. CDR3 in DNA: TGTGCCAGCAGCTTAACCACTCGATATAATCGTGGCTACACCTTC. The J gene is TRBJ1-2, the V gene TRBV7-2; no clear D. Germline CDR1 and CDR2: SGHTA and FQGNSA. The CDR3 is 15 residues long. V lost 2 bases to trimming and J lost 7 bases, with 17 bases between them.

The DNA of the CDR3 is TGTGCCAGCAGCTTAGGGACCGGATTGGGAGGGCCGGCAGATACGCAGTATTTT. Translated: CASSLGTGLGGPADTQYF. The chain is built from TRBV7-3 and TRBJ2-3, with 7 bases lining up with TRBD2. Germline V gene sequence: CDR1 SGHTA, CDR2 FQGTGA. This CDR3 spans 18 amino acids. The junction had 15 bases not matched to a gene; V was cut back by 2 bases and J by 4 bases. Together with reference TRBV7-3 and TRBJ2-3, the CDR3 gives the full variable domain: GAGVSQTPSNKVTEKGKYVELRCDPISGHTALYWYRQSLGQGPEFLIYFQGTGAADDSGLPNDRFFAVRPEGSVSTLKIQRTERGDSAVYLCASSLGTGLGGPADTQYFGPGTRLTVL.

V gene TRBV7-2 combines with J gene TRBJ2-3, with 9 bases matching TRBD2. The CDR3 has 14 residues. Germline CDR1 reads SGHTA; CDR2 reads FQGNSA. With 4 bases clipped from V and 6 bases from J, the junction kept 5 bases outside the gene matches. The CDR3 spells CASSSGLAADTQYF. The CDR3 DNA sequence: TGTGCCAGCAGCTCGGGACTAGCCGCCGATACGCAGTATTTT.

The rearrangement uses TRBV11-3 and TRBJ2-5, with 8 bases fitting TRBD2. The CDR3 is 18 residues long. The germline gives CDR1 SGHNT, CDR2 YENEEA. The V and J ends lost 4 bases and 5 bases, in that order; junction bases with no gene match: 18. CDR3 region: CASSSQPRFGGVIETQYF. The DNA for the CDR3 is TGTGCCAGCAGCTCTCAACCCCGGTTCGGGGGGGTGATTGAGACCCAGTACTTC.

The chain has TRBV5-1 and TRBJ1-3, with D perhaps matching TRBD1 (5 bases). This CDR3 has 16 amino acids. The germline V gene encodes CDR1 SGHRS and CDR2 YFSETQ. V shed 3 bases and J shed 3 bases, with 16 bases lying between them. The CDR3 coding sequence is TGCGCCAGCAGCTCCCGTGGGGCGACTGATGGAAACACCATATATTTT. Residues: CASSSRGATDGNTIYF.

This clone was observed a few times. This chain uses TRBV6-1 with TRBJ2-6; a possible D gene is TRBD1 (6 bases). The V end was cut by 4 bases, the J end by 1 base, with 11 bases between. Germline values: CDR1 MNHNS, CDR2 SASEGT. The length of the CDR3 is 16 residues. The CDR3 region is CASSGDQGSGANVLTF. The CDR3 bases are TGTGCCAGCAGTGGAGACCAGGGGTCTGGGGCCAACGTCCTGACTTTC.